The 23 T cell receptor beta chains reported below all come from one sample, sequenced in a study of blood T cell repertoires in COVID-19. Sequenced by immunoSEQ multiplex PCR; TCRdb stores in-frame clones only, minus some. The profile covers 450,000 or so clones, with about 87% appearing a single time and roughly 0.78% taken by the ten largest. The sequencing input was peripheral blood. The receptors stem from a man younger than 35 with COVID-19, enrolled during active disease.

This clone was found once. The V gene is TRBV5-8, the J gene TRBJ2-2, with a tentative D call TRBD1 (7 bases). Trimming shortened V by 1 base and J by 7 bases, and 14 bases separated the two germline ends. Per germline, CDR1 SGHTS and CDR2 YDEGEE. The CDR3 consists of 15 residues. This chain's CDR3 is CASSLFQGGDGELFF. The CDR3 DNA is TGTGCCAGCAGCTTGTTCCAGGGGGGCGACGGGGAGCTGTTTTTT.

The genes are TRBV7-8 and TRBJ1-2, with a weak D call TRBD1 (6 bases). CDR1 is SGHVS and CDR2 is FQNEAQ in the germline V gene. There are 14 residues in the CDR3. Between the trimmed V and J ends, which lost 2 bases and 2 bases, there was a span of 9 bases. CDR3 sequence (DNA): TGTGCCAGCAGCTTACGCAGGGGCAACTATGGCTACACCTTC. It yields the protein CASSLRRGNYGYTF.

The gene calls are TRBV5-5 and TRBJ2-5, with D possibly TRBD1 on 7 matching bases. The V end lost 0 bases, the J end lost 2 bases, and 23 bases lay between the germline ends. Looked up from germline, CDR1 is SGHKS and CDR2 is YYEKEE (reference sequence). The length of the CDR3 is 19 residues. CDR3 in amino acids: CASSLVGARQGGFQETQYF. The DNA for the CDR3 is TGTGCCAGCAGCTTGGTAGGGGCGCGCCAGGGGGGATTTCAAGAGACCCAGTACTTC.

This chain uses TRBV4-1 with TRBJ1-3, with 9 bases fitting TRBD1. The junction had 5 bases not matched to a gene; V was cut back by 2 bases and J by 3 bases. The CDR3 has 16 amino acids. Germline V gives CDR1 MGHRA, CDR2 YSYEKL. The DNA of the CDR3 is TGCGCCAGCAGCCAACGCTGGACAGGGGATGGAAACACCATATATTTT. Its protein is CASSQRWTGDGNTIYF.

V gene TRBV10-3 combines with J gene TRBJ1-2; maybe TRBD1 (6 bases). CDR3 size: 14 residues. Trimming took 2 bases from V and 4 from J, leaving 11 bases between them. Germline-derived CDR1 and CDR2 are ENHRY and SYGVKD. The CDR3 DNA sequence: TGTGCCATCAGTGAGGGAACAGGGAGCTATGGCTACACCTTC. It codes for CAISEGTGSYGYTF.

The CDR3 here is CASSAQSYEQYF. CDR3 sequence (DNA): TGTGCCAGCAGCGCCCAGTCCTACGAGCAGTACTTC. The V and J genes are TRBV7-9 and TRBJ2-7; D gene ambiguous. Trimming pared 5 bases from V and 1 base from J, leaving 6 bases between. The V gene's germline CDR1 is SEHNR and CDR2 FQNEAQ (reference sequence). The CDR3 runs 12 residues.

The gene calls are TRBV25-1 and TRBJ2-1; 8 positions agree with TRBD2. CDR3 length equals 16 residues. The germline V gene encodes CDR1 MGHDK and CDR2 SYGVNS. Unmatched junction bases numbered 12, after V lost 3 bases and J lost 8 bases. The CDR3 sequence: CASSDSGTRALDEQFF. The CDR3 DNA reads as TGTGCCAGCAGTGACTCCGGGACTAGGGCATTGGATGAGCAGTTCTTC.

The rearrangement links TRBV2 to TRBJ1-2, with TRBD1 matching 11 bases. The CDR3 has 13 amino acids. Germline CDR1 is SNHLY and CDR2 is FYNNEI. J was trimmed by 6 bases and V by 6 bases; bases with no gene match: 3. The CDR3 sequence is CASRDRGPHGYTF. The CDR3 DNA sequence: TGTGCCAGCAGGGACAGGGGGCCTCATGGCTACACCTTC.

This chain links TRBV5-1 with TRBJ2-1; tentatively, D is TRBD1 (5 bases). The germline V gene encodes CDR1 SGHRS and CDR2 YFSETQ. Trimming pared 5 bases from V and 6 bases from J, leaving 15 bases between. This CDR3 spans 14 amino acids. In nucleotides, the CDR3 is TGCGCCAGCAGAGGGCAGGGAAACTGCAATGAGCAGTTCTTC. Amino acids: CASRGQGNCNEQFF.

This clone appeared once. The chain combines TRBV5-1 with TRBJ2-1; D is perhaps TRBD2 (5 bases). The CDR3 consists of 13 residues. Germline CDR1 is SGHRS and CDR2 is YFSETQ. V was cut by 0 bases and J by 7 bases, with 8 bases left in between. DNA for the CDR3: TGCGCCAGCAGCTTGGCTTCGGGGAATGAGCAGTTCTTC. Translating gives CASSLASGNEQFF.

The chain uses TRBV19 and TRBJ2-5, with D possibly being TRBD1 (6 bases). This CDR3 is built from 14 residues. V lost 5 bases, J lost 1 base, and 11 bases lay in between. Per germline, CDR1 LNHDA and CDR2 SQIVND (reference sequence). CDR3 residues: CASSEDSPQETQYF. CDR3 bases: TGTGCCAGTAGTGAGGACAGTCCCCAAGAGACCCAGTACTTC.

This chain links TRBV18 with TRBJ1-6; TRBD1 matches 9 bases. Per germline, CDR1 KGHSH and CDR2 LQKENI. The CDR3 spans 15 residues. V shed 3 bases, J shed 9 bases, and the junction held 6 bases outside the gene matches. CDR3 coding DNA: TGTGCCAGCTCACCCGGGACAGGGATGACTTCACCCCTCCACTTT. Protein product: CASSPGTGMTSPLHF.

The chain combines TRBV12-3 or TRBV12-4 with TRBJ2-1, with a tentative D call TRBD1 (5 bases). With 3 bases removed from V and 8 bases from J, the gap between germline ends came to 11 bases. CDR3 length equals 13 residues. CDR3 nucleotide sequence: TGTGCCAGCAGTTTCCTTATAGGGGATGAGCAGTTCTTC. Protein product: CASSFLIGDEQFF.

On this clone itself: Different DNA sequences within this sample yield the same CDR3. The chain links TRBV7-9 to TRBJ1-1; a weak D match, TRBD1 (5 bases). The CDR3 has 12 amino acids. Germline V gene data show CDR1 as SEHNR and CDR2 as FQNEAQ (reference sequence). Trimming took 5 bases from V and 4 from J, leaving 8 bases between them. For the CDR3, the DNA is TGTGCCAGCAGCCCCGGGGGCACTGAAGCTTTCTTT. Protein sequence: CASSPGGTEAFF. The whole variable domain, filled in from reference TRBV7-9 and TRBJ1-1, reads DTGVSQNPRHKITKRGQNVTFRCDPISEHNRLYWYRQTLGQGPEFLTYFQNEAQLEKSRLLSDRFSAERPKGSFSTLEIQRTEQGDSAMYLCASSPGGTEAFFGQGTRLTVV.

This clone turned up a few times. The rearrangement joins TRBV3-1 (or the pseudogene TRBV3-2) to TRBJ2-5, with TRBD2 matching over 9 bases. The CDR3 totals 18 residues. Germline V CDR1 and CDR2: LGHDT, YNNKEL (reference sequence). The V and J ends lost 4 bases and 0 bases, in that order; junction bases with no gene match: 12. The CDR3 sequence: CASSLIRAGGAYQETQYF. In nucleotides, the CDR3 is TGTGCCAGCAGCCTAATTCGGGCGGGGGGGGCGTACCAAGAGACCCAGTACTTC.

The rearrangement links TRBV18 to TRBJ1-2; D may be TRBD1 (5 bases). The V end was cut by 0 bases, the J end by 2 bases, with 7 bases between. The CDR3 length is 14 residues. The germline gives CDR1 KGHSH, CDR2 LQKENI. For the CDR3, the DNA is TGTGCCAGCTCACCACCCAACAGGAACTATGGCTACACCTTC. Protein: CASSPPNRNYGYTF.

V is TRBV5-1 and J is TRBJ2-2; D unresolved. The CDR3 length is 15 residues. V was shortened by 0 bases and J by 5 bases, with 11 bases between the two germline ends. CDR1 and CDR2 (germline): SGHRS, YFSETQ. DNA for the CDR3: TGCGCCAGCAGCTTGGCCCAGGTTACAACCGGGGAGCTGTTTTTT. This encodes CASSLAQVTTGELFF.

The CDR3 loop reads CASSQGRGPNTGELFF. DNA for the CDR3: TGTGCCAGCAGCCAAGGGAGGGGCCCGAACACCGGGGAGCTGTTTTTT. The rearrangement links TRBV14 to TRBJ2-2, with a weak D call TRBD2 (6 bases). The ends were cut back, 1 base at V and 0 bases at J, with 9 bases in the middle. Germline V gene lookup returns CDR1 SGHDN and CDR2 FVKESK. The CDR3 length is 16 residues.

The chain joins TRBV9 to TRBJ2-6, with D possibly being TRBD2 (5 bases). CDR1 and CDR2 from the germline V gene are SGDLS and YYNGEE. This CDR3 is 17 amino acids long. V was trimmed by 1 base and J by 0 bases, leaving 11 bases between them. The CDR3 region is CASSVSFGNSGANVLTF. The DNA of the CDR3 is TGTGCCAGCAGCGTATCTTTCGGGAACTCTGGGGCCAACGTCCTGACTTTC.

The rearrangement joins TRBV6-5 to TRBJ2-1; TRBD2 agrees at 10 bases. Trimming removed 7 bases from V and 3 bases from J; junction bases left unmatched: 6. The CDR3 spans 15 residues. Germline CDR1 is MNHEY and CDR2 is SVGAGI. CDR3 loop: CASKYGTSVYNEQFF. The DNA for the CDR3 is TGTGCCAGCAAATACGGGACTAGCGTCTACAATGAGCAGTTCTTC.

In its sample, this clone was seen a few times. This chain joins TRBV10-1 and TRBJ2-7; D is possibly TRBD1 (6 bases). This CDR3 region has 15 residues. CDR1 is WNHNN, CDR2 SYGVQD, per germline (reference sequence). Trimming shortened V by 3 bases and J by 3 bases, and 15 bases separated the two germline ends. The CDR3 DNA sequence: TGCGCCAGCAGTGACCGCCGGGACACAATCTACGAGCAGTACTTC. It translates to CASSDRRDTIYEQYF.

CDR3 nucleotide sequence: TGTGCCAGCAGCCTCAGGACAGATACGCAGTATTTT. It specifies CASSLRTDTQYF. J is TRBJ2-3 and V is TRBV11-2; D ambiguous. The CDR3 contains 12 residues. Trimming pared 5 bases from V and 3 bases from J, leaving 6 bases between. The germline V gene has CDR1 SGHAT and CDR2 FQNNGV. The full variable domain, completed using reference TRBV11-2 and TRBJ2-3, is EAGVAQSPRYKIIEKRQSVAFWCNPISGHATLYWYQQILGQGPKLLIQFQNNGVVDDSQLPKDRFSAERLKGVDSTLKIQPAKLEDSAVYLCASSLRTDTQYFGPGTRLTVL.

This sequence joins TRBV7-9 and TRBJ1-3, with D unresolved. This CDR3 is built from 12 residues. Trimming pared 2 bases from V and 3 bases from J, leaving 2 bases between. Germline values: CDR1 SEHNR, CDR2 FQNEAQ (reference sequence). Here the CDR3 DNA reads TGTGCCAGCAGCTTATATGGAAACACCATATATTTT. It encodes CASSLYGNTIYF.